This paragraph reports one TCR beta chain. Its binding antigen is unknown. No much larger clone is present one base from it, and per-base qualities are unavailable. V lost 5 bases and J lost 6 bases; the stretch between them is 19 bases long. CDR1 is given as DFQATT and CDR2 as SNEGSKA, both from the germline V gene (reference sequence). The CDR3 runs 14 amino acids, cysteine and phenylalanine included. Just CDR3 DNA is preserved here, 42 bases in frame from base 1. This sample is drawn from a study of CD8 T cells in Susac syndrome (dated by TCRdb to between 2019 and 2020). A note on the overall study: Repertoire sequencing was used to test whether CD8+ T cell activation and differentiation in Susac syndrome was antigen driven. The study compared CD8+ T cell repertoire clonality among 12 healthy donors, 14 Susac syndrome patients and approximately 16 multiple sclerosis patients. Here is what the overall study found, with its caveats: The TCR sequencing and HLA analysis was acknowledged to have included a relatively small number of individuals.

RNA was extracted with the RNeasy kit and about 0.5 to 1 ug was reverse transcribed using random hexamers. The immunoSEQ multiplex PCR assay, which covers 54 Vbeta and 13 Jbeta segments, was used to amplify TCR beta CDR3 regions. PCR amplification bias was corrected using a synthetic template baseline for primer optimization and computational correction. In the original analysis: Only productive sequences were kept, with reads annotated to V, D and J genes according to IMGT and analyzed in immunoSEQ Analyzer. Clonality was calculated as one minus the Shannon entropy normalized by log2 of the number of productive unique sequences. Public and private clones were assessed among the 100 most prevalent clones of each patient and control. Susac-specific clones were defined as absent from healthy and MS cohorts, about 1,100 published viral clones and other ImmuneACCESS disease sequences. TCRdb ran its own pipeline on the public reads, namely fastp trimming at Q25 and MiXCR clone calling, and kept in-frame beta chains. Here each entry gathers all rows of one CDR3 protein and keeps the most common genes and DNA. The V and J calls were not made by the authors but by TCRdb's processing. The sample contains 200,000 to 250,000 distinct CDR3 sequences, more than 85% of them found a single time. The biggest ten clones account for about 0.12% of the sample.

Peripheral blood CD8+ and CD4+ T cells from healthy donors, Susac syndrome patients and multiple sclerosis patients were profiled using high-throughput TCR beta sequencing. Multiple sclerosis controls were treatment-naive patients with stable or active relapsing-remitting disease fulfilling revised McDonald criteria. Bulk CD8+ and CD4+ T cells were purified by magnetic negative isolation, while CD8+ TEMRA cells were enriched using FACS. Blood was collected in EDTA tubes and processed within 24 hours, with PBMCs isolated through density gradient centrifugation. PBMCs intended for TCR sequencing were cryopreserved in liquid nitrogen and were subsequently thawed in a 37 degrees C water bath. A purity of at least 90% was achieved for sorted or isolated CD4+, CD8+ and CD8+ TEMRA cells.

Recombination joined TRBV20-1 with TRBJ1-2, with TRBD1 tentatively as D gene (5 bases match). The source material was CD8+ T cells from PBMCs. The origin of this receptor is a human donor with multiple sclerosis. The CDR3 loop reads CSALSGGVRDGYTF. The nucleotides are TGCAGTGCTCTCAGCGGGGGAGTGAGGGATGGCTACACCTTC.